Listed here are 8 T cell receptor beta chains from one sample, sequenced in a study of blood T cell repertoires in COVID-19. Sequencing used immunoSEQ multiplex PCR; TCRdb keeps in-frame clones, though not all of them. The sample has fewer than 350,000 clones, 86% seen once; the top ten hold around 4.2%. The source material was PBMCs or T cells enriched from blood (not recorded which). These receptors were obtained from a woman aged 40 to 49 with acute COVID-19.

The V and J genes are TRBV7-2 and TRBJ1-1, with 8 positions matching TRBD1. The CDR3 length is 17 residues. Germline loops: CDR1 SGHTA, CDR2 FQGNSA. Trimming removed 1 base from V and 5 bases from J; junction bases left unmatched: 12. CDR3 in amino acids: CASSLVGQGARRTEAFF. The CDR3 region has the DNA TGTGCCAGCAGCTTAGTAGGCCAGGGGGCGCGGAGGACTGAAGCTTTCTTT.

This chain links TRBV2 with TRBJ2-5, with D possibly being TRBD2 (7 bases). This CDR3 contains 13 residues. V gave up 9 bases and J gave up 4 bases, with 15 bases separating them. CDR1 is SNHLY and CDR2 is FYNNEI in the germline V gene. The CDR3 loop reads CASRGGSGETQYF. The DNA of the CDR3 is TGTGCCAGTAGGGGGGGATCGGGAGAGACCCAGTACTTC.

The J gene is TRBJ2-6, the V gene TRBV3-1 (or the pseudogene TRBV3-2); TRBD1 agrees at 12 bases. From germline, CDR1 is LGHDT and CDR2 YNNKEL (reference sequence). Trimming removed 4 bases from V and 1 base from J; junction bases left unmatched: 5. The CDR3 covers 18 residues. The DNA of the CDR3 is TGTGCCAGCAGCCCGACGGGACAGGGGGCTTCTGGGGCCAACGTCCTGACTTTC. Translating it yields CASSPTGQGASGANVLTF.

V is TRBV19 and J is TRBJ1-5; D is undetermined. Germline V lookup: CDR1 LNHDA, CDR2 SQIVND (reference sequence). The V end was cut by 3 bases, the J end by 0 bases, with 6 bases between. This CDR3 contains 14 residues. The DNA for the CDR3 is TGTGCCAGTAGTATTTACACTAGCAATCAGCCCCAGCATTTT. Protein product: CASSIYTSNQPQHF.

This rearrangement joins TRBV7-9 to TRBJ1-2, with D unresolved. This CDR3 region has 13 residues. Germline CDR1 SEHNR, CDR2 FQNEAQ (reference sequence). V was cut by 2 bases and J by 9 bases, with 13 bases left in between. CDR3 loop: CASSLLGDGSYTF. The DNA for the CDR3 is TGTGCCAGCAGCTTATTGGGAGACGGTAGCTACACCTTC.

The CDR3 DNA is TGTGCCAGCAGCTTAACCTATGATGGCTACACCTTC. Translated, it gives CASSLTYDGYTF. The chain joins TRBV7-2 to TRBJ1-2; D gene unclear. Germline V gene sequence: CDR1 SGHTA, CDR2 FQGNSA. This CDR3 comprises 12 residues. Trimming pared 2 bases from V and 6 bases from J, leaving 7 bases between.

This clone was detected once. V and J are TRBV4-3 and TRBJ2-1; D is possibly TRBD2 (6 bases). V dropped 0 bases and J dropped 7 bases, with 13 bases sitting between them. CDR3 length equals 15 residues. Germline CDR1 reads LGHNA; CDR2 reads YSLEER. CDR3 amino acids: CASSQDGSVWNEQFF. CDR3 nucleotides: TGCGCCAGCAGCCAAGACGGGAGCGTGTGGAATGAGCAGTTCTTC.

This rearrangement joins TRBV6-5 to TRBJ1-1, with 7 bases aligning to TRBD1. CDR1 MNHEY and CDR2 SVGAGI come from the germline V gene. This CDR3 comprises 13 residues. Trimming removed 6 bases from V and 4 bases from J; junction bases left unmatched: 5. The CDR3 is CASSKGQFTEAFF. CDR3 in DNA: TGTGCCAGCAGCAAGGGACAGTTCACTGAAGCTTTCTTT.